The rows below give T cell receptor beta chains drawn from one sample of a study of molecular identifiers for immune sequencing clone quantification. TCRdb reprocessed the PCR reads via MiXCR and lists one record per CDR3 protein. The table includes about 640,000 distinct CDR3 sequences, less than 20% detected once. The specimen was naive CD8+ T cells from blood, with Jurkat cell RNA spiked in. Receptors were obtained from a human donor in good health. Some libraries in this study had Jurkat cell RNA spiked in. The CDR3 runs from the conserved cysteine through the conserved F or W. Fields, in order: V gene, clone size, D gene, J gene, CDR3 length, CDR3 protein, CDR3 DNA. The D gene is left open where the match is weak. Size tells how often a clone was seen (once, few, many) or the class of an expanded clone, and some rows leave it out.

>TRBV27|few|TRBD2|TRBJ2-5|16
CASSDGLAGVAETQYF
TGTGCCAGCAGTGACGGACTAGCGGGAGTGGCGGAGACCCAGTACTTC
>TRBV20-1|many|TRBD2|TRBJ2-7|13
CSASAGGSYEQYF
TGCAGTGCTAGTGCGGGGGGCTCCTACGAGCAGTACTTC
>TRBV19|many|NA|TRBJ2-6|17
CARTPQGLSSGANVLTF
TGTGCCCGAACCCCCCAGGGTCTCAGCTCTGGGGCCAACGTCCTGACTTTC
>TRBV19|few|TRBD1|TRBJ2-5|16
CASSIGTGRLEETQYF
TGTGCCAGTAGTATCGGGACAGGAAGGCTAGAAGAGACCCAGTACTTC
>TRBV5-5|NA|NA|TRBJ2-5|15
CASSWDVGNQETQYF
TGTGCCAGCAGCTGGGACGTGGGGAACCAAGAGACCCAGTACTTC
>TRBV6-6|many|NA|TRBJ2-1|14
CASSYVVADNEQFF
TGTGCCAGCAGTTACGTGGTAGCGGACAATGAGCAGTTCTTC
>TRBV30|many|TRBD1|TRBJ1-1|15
CAWSDIGQGRTEAFF
TGTGCCTGGAGTGATATTGGACAGGGGAGAACTGAAGCTTTCTTT
>TRBV14|many|NA|TRBJ2-3|16
CASSQLSYSSTDTQYF
TGTGCCAGCAGCCAGTTGTCCTATTCTAGCACAGATACGCAGTATTTT
>TRBV4-1|NA|NA|TRBJ2-7|16
CASGQGFRGSSYEQYF
TGCGCCAGCGGCCAAGGGTTCCGGGGGAGCTCCTACGAGCAGTACTTC
>TRBV12-3/TRBV12-4|many|NA|TRBJ2-7|14
CASSHWLVAYEQYF
TGTGCCAGCAGCCATTGGCTAGTAGCCTACGAGCAGTACTTC
>TRBV5-6|NA|NA|TRBJ1-4|14
CASSLTGTIEKLFF
TGTGCCAGCAGCTTGACAGGGACTATTGAAAAACTGTTTTTT
>TRBV5-1|many|TRBD2|TRBJ2-2|16
CASSGDAGANTGELFF
TGCGCCAGCAGCGGGGATGCGGGAGCGAACACCGGGGAGCTGTTTTTT
>TRBV4-3|many|TRBD1|TRBJ2-7|14
CASSHGPGGSEQYF
TGCGCCAGCAGCCATGGGCCAGGGGGTTCCGAGCAGTACTTC
>TRBV28|many|NA|TRBJ1-1|14
CASSLTVGRTEAFF
TGTGCCAGCAGTCTAACCGTGGGTAGGACTGAAGCTTTCTTT
>TRBV5-5|many|NA|TRBJ1-4|16
CASSTDATATNEKLFF
TGTGCCAGCAGCACCGACGCAACCGCAACTAATGAAAAACTGTTTTTT
>TRBV19|many|NA|TRBJ2-5|14
CASSYGQTQETQYF
TGTGCCAGTAGTTACGGACAGACACAAGAGACCCAGTACTTC
>TRBV9|few|TRBD2|TRBJ2-2|15
CASTSSGLNTGELFF
TGTGCCAGCACCTCTAGCGGGCTAAACACCGGGGAGCTGTTTTTT
>TRBV6-5|few|NA|TRBJ1-2|13
CASRRPANYGYTF
TGTGCCAGCAGGAGGCCAGCTAACTATGGCTACACCTTC
>TRBV7-8|many|NA|TRBJ1-4|17
CASSLSRGYNRNEKLFF
TGTGCCAGCAGCTTGTCCAGGGGCTATAATCGAAATGAAAAACTGTTTTTT
>TRBV4-1|many|TRBD2|TRBJ2-7|15
CASSGSSGVAYEQYF
TGCGCCAGCAGCGGAAGTAGCGGGGTAGCCTACGAGCAGTACTTC
>TRBV7-2|few|TRBD2|TRBJ2-1|18
CASSLYGTSGGLYNEQFF
TGTGCCAGCAGCTTATATGGGACTAGCGGGGGTCTATACAATGAGCAGTTCTTC
>TRBV6-2/TRBV6-3|few|NA|TRBJ2-5|15
CASSYAGLREETQYF
TGTGCCAGCAGTTACGCAGGGCTGAGGGAAGAGACCCAGTACTTC
>TRBV3-1|many|NA|TRBJ1-1|13
CASSQEGGAEAFF
TGTGCCAGCAGCCAAGAGGGAGGCGCTGAAGCTTTCTTT
>TRBV6-5|NA|NA|TRBJ2-7|15
CASSLAGVYVDEQYF
TGTGCCAGCAGTCTGGCTGGGGTGTACGTGGACGAGCAGTACTTC
>TRBV12-3/TRBV12-4|NA|NA|TRBJ2-1|17
CASTPWGASGPYNEQFF
TGTGCCAGCACCCCCTGGGGGGCTAGCGGCCCCTACAATGAGCAGTTCTTC
>TRBV6-5|many|TRBD1|TRBJ1-1|21
CASSYSLGLRNTGGGPTEAFF
TGTGCCAGCAGTTACTCCCTTGGTTTGCGCAATACAGGGGGTGGCCCAACTGAAGCTTTCTTT
>TRBV11-2|many|NA|TRBJ2-7|11
CASSFLDEQYF
TGTGCCAGCAGCTTTCTCGACGAGCAGTACTTC
>TRBV15|NA|NA|TRBJ2-1|14
CATSRVRGDNEQFF
TGTGCCACCAGCAGAGTCAGGGGGGACAATGAGCAGTTCTTC
>TRBV7-6|many|TRBD2|TRBJ2-7|15
CASSLRVAGGSEQYF
TGTGCCAGCAGCTTAAGGGTCGCGGGGGGCTCCGAGCAGTACTTC
>TRBV27|many|NA|TRBJ2-3|15
CASSLRPGAQDTQYF
TGTGCCAGCAGTTTACGTCCGGGAGCTCAAGATACGCAGTATTTT
>TRBV4-1|NA|NA|TRBJ2-7|15
CASSQTGLSMYEQYF
TGCGCCAGCAGCCAGACGGGACTTAGCATGTACGAGCAGTACTTC
>TRBV13|many|NA|TRBJ1-4|14
CASSPRQVDEKLFF
TGTGCCAGCAGCCCAAGACAGGTAGATGAAAAACTGTTTTTT
>TRBV5-6|many|TRBD1|TRBJ2-7|15
CASSLSWTGEHEQYF
TGTGCCAGCAGCTTGTCTTGGACAGGGGAGCACGAGCAGTACTTC
>TRBV4-1|many|NA|TRBJ1-1|16
CASSQDIIGISVEAFF
TGCGCCAGCAGCCAAGATATTATAGGCATTTCCGTGGAAGCTTTCTTT
>TRBV30|many|TRBD2|TRBJ2-1|17
CAWSVAGIAGGYNEQFF
TGTGCCTGGAGTGTAGCTGGGATAGCGGGGGGGTACAATGAGCAGTTCTTC
>TRBV6-5|few|TRBD1|TRBJ1-4|15
CASSYNGQVNEKLFF
TGTGCCAGCAGTTACAACGGACAGGTTAATGAAAAACTGTTTTTT
>TRBV7-2|few|NA|TRBJ2-3|16
CASSLVPWYSTDTQYF
TGTGCCAGCAGCTTAGTCCCCTGGTACAGCACAGATACGCAGTATTTT
>TRBV30|few|NA|TRBJ2-5|14
CAWSVDPIGETQYF
TGTGCCTGGAGTGTAGACCCAATCGGGGAGACCCAGTACTTC
>TRBV30|many|NA|TRBJ1-1|13
CAWSVLTNTEAFF
TGTGCCTGGAGTGTACTAACTAACACTGAAGCTTTCTTT
>TRBV4-3|many|NA|TRBJ1-2|13
CASSQTTSYGYTF
TGCGCCAGCAGCCAAACCACTTCATATGGCTACACCTTC
>TRBV29-1|many|TRBD2|TRBJ2-3|20
CSVEFGTSGGTDTTTDTQYF
TGCAGCGTTGAGTTTGGGACTAGCGGGGGGACCGACACGACGACAGATACGCAGTATTTT
>TRBV7-6|many|TRBD1|TRBJ1-3|15
CASSLAGQSGNTIYF
TGTGCCAGCAGCTTAGCGGGACAGTCTGGAAACACCATATATTTT
>TRBV2|many|NA|TRBJ1-1|15
CASRAQTYLGTEAFF
TGTGCCAGCAGGGCCCAAACATACCTGGGCACTGAAGCTTTCTTT
>TRBV29-1|many|TRBD1|TRBJ2-5|11
CSVELDRARDF
TGCAGCGTTGAACTCGACAGGGCCAGGGACTTC
>TRBV4-3|NA|NA|TRBJ1-1|15
CASSQDYGRGTEAFF
TGCGCCAGCAGCCAAGATTATGGGCGGGGTACTGAAGCTTTCTTT
>TRBV9|many|TRBD2|TRBJ2-3|14
CASSDRAGADTQYF
TGTGCCAGCAGTGACCGAGCGGGGGCAGATACGCAGTATTTT
>TRBV4-3|many|TRBD1|TRBJ1-5|14
CASSQGQGFLPQHF
TGCGCCAGCAGCCAGGGACAGGGCTTTTTGCCCCAGCATTTT
>TRBV29-1|many|NA|TRBJ2-7|13
CSVGGPGDYEQYF
TGCAGCGTAGGAGGGCCTGGGGACTACGAGCAGTACTTC
>TRBV6-2/TRBV6-3|many|NA|TRBJ1-6|11
CASSFPSPLHF
TGTGCCAGCAGTTTTCCATCACCCCTCCACTTT
>TRBV19|NA|NA|TRBJ2-7|13
CASSIGDLYEQYF
TGTGCCAGTAGTATAGGGGACCTGTACGAGCAGTACTTC
>TRBV19|NA|TRBD2|TRBJ2-5|16
CASSSWGLAGSETQYF
TGTGCCAGTAGTTCCTGGGGACTAGCGGGGTCAGAGACCCAGTACTTC
>TRBV3-1|many|NA|TRBJ2-5|16
CASSRRAQQGLETQYF
TGTGCCAGCAGCCGACGGGCCCAACAGGGATTAGAGACCCAGTACTTC
>TRBV6-2/TRBV6-3|NA|NA|TRBJ2-6|16
CASSYWTASGANVLTF
TGTGCCAGCAGTTACTGGACAGCCTCTGGGGCCAACGTCCTGACTTTC
>TRBV5-8|NA|NA|TRBJ2-7|15
CARSLGAEDSYEQYF
TGTGCCAGAAGCTTAGGGGCGGAAGACTCCTACGAGCAGTACTTC
>TRBV19|few|NA|TRBJ2-7|14
CASSPSPVTYEQYF
TGTGCCAGTAGTCCGAGCCCGGTCACCTACGAGCAGTACTTC
>TRBV6-5|many|NA|TRBJ1-2|11
CASSSPYGYTF
TGTGCCAGCAGTTCCCCCTATGGCTACACCTTC
>TRBV7-2|many|TRBD1|TRBJ1-1|15
CASSLMSAGGTEAFF
TGTGCCAGCAGCTTAATGTCGGCAGGGGGTACTGAAGCTTTCTTT